This T cell receptor beta chain was captured by sequencing in a study of human T cells and chemical hapten exposure. Noted time point: pre-sensitization, week 0. The treatment: therapeutic diphenylcyclopropenone sensitization with weekly scalp DPC. Unseparated into fractions, whole blood served as the source from which total RNA was extracted. With 4 bases clipped from V and 0 bases from J, the junction kept 0 bases outside the gene matches. There are 14 residues in the CDR3. Germline assignment: CDR1 MNHEY and CDR2 SVGEGT. TCRdb processed the RACE reads anew with MiXCR; each CDR3 protein has one entry. The data contain about 260,000 distinct CDR3 sequences, 8.6% of them singletons.

The V call is TRBV6-2 or TRBV6-3, the J call TRBJ1-1, with TRBD1 matching over 9 bases. The specimen comprised whole blood, sampled in connection with sensitization to the hapten diphenylcyclopropenone (DPC). This sequence originates from a woman in her forties with alopecia areata. Some clones in this sample may be carry-over from other donors' samples. The CDR3 here is CASSWTGVNTEAFF. In nucleotides, the CDR3 is TGTGCCAGCAGTTGGACAGGGGTGAACACTGAAGCTTTCTTT.